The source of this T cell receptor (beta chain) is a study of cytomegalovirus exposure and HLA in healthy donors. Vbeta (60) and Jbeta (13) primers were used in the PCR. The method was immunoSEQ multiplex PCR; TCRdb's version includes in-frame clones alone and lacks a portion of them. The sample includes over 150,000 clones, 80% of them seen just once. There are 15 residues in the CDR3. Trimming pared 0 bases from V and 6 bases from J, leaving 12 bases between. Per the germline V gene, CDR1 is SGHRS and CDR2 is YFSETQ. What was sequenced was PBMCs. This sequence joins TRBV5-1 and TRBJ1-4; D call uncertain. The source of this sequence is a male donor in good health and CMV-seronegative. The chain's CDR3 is CASSLAGKDDEKLFF. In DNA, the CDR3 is TGCGCCAGCAGCTTGGCGGGGAAGGATGATGAAAAACTGTTTTTT.